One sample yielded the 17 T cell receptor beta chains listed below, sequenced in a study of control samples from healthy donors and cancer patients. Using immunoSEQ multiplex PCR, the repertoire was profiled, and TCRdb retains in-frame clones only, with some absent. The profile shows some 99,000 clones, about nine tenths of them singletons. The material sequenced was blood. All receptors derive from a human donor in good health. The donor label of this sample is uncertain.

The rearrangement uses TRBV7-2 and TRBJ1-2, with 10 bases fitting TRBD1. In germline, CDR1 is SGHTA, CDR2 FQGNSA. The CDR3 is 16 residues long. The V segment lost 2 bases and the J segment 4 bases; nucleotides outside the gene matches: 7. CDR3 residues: CASSLTGQGRTYGYTF. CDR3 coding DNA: TGTGCCAGCAGCTTAACGGGACAGGGGAGAACCTATGGCTACACCTTC. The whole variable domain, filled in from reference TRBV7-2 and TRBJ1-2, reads GAGVSQSPSNKVTEKGKDVELRCDPISGHTALYWYRQSLGQGLEFLIYFQGNSAPDKSGLPSDRFSAERTGGSVSTLTIQRTQQEDSAVYLCASSLTGQGRTYGYTFGSGTRLTVV.

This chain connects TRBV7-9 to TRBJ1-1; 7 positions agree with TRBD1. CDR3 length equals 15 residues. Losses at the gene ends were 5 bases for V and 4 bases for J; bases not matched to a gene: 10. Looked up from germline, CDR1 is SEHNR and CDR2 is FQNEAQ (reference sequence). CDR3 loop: CASSQKTGKGTEAFF. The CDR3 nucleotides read TGTGCCAGCAGCCAAAAGACAGGGAAGGGCACTGAAGCTTTCTTT.

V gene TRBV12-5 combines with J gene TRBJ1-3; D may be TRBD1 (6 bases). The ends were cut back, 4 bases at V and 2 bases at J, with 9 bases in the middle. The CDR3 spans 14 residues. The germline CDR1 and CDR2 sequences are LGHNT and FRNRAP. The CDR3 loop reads CASGSDRTGNTIYF. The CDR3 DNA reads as TGTGCTAGTGGTTCGGACAGAACTGGAAACACCATATATTTT.

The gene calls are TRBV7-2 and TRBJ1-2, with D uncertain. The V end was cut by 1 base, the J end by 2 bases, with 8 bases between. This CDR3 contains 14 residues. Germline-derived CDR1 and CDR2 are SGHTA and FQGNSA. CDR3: CASSLGSSNYGYTF. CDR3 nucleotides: TGTGCCAGCAGCTTAGGGAGTTCCAACTATGGCTACACCTTC. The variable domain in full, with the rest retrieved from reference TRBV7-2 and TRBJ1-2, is GAGVSQSPSNKVTEKGKDVELRCDPISGHTALYWYRQSLGQGLEFLIYFQGNSAPDKSGLPSDRFSAERTGGSVSTLTIQRTQQEDSAVYLCASSLGSSNYGYTFGSGTRLTVV.

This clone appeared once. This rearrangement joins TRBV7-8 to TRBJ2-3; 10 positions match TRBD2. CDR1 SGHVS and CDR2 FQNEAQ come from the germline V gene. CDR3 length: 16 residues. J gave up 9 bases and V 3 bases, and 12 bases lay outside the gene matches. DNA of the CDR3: TGTGCCAGCAGCTTTGTGCTAGCGGGGGCCGGGGGGACGCAGTATTTT. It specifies CASSFVLAGAGGTQYF.

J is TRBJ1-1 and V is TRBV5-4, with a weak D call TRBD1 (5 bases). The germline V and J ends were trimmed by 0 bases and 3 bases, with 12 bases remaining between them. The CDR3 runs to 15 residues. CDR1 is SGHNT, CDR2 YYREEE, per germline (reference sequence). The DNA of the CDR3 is TGTGCCAGCAGCTTGGGGGGGTCGGAAGACACTGAAGCTTTCTTT. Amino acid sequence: CASSLGGSEDTEAFF.

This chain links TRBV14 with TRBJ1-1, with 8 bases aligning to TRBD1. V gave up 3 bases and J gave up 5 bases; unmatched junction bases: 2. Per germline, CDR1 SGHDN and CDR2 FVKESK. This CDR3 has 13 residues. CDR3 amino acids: CASSQDRVTEAFF. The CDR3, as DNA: TGTGCCAGCAGCCAGGACAGGGTAACTGAAGCTTTCTTT.

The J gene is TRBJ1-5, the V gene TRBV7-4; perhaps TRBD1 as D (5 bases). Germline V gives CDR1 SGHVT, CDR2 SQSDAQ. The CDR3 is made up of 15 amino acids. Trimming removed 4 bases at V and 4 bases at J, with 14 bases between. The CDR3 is CASSSWTSLNQPQHF. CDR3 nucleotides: TGTGCCAGCAGCTCCTGGACAAGCCTGAATCAGCCCCAGCATTTT.

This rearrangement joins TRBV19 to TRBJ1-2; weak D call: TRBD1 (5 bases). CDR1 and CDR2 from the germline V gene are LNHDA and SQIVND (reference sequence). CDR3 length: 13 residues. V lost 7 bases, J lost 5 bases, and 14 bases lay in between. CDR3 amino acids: CASTDREGYGYTF. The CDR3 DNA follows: TGTGCCAGTACCGACCGAGAGGGGTATGGCTACACCTTC.

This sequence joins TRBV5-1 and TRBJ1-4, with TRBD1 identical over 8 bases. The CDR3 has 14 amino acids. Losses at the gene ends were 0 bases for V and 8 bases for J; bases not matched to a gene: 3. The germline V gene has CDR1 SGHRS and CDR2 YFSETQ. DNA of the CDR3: TGCGCCAGCAGCTTGGCAGGGGGCGGCGAAAAACTGTTTTTT. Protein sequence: CASSLAGGGEKLFF.

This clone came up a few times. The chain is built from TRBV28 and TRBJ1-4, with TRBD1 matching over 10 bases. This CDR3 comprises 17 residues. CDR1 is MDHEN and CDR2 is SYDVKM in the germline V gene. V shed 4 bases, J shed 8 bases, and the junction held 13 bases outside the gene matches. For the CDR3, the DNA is TGTGCCAGCAGTTCCGTCCCGGGACAGGGGCCAGACGAAAAACTGTTTTTT. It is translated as CASSSVPGQGPDEKLFF.

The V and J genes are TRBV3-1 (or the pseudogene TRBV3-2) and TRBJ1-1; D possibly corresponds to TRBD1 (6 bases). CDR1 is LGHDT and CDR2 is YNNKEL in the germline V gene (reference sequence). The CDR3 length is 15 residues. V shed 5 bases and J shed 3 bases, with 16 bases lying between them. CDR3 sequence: CASSSLGQTYTEAFF. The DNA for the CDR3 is TGTGCCAGCAGCTCCCTCGGACAGACCTACACTGAAGCTTTCTTT.

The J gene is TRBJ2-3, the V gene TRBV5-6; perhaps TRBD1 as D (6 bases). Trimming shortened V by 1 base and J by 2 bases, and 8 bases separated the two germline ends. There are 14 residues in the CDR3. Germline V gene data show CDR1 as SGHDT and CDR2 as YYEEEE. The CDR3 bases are TGTGCCAGCAGCTTGAGGGGGTTCACAGATACGCAGTATTTT. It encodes CASSLRGFTDTQYF.

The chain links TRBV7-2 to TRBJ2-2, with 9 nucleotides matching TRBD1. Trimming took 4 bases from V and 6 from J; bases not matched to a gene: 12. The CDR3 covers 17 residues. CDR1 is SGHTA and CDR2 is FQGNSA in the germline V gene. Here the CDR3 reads CASSYARQGEAAGELFF. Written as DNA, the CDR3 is TGTGCCAGCAGCTACGCCCGACAGGGGGAGGCGGCCGGGGAGCTGTTTTTT.

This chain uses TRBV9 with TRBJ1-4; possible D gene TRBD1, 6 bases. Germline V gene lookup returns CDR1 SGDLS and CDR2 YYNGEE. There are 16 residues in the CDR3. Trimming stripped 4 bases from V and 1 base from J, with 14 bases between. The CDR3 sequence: CASSPGATVTNEKLFF. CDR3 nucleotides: TGTGCCAGCAGCCCGGGGGCGACAGTAACTAATGAAAAACTGTTTTTT.

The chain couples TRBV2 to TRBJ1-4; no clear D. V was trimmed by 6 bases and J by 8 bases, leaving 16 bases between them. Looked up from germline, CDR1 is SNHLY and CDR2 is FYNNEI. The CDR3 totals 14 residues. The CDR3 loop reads CASSVTGMGEKLFF. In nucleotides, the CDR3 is TGTGCCAGCAGCGTAACGGGGATGGGAGAAAAACTGTTTTTT. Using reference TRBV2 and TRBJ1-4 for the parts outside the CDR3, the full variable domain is EPEVTQTPSHQVTQMGQEVILRCVPISNHLYFYWYRQILGQKVEFLVSFYNNEISEKSEIFDDQFSVERPDGSNFTLKIRSTKLEDSAMYFCASSVTGMGEKLFFGSGTQLSVL.

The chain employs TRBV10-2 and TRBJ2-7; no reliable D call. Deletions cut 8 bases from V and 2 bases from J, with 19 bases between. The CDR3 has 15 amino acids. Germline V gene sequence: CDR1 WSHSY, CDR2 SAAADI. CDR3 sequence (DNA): TGCGCCAGCTGCGACTCGAGGACGGCCACCTACGAGCAGTACTTC. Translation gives CASCDSRTATYEQYF.